Below, one T cell receptor (beta chain) is given with its context. As yet, its antigen is unknown. This sample is part of a study of cytomegalovirus exposure and HLA in healthy donors. Study at large: Among 398 genotyped donors, roughly 81% fell in the Caucasian-associated ancestry cluster.

Whole-study results and caveats: For TCR beta chains, V- and J-gene trimming was later linked to a missense DCLRE1C variant. Later on, analysis showed that most CMV-associated TCR beta chains appeared to be HLA-restricted.

The CDR3 has 14 residues. Per the germline V gene, CDR1 is SQVTM and CDR2 is ANQGSEA. Trimming removed 6 bases at V and 5 bases at J, with 17 bases between. PCR was performed using 60 Vbeta and 13 Jbeta primers. Authors' processing steps: Around 9.9 million shared chains were among the roughly 78 million unique TCR beta chains that a later analysis counted. Repertoires were generated with immunoSEQ multiplex PCR, while TCRdb's copy carries only in-frame clones and drops some. Clone size and V and J calls were adopted from that table, with D and trimming inferred from the DNA. The sample gives around 100,000 clones, approximately 81% of which show up once; roughly 13% is in the top ten.

The material sequenced was PBMCs. The gene calls are TRBV29-1 and TRBJ1-5; weak D call: TRBD1 (6 bases). The receptor comes from a male donor in good health and CMV-seropositive. In DNA, the CDR3 is TGCAGCGTAAAAAGTGCTGGGGGCGATCAGCCCCAGCATTTT. Its protein product is CSVKSAGGDQPQHF.